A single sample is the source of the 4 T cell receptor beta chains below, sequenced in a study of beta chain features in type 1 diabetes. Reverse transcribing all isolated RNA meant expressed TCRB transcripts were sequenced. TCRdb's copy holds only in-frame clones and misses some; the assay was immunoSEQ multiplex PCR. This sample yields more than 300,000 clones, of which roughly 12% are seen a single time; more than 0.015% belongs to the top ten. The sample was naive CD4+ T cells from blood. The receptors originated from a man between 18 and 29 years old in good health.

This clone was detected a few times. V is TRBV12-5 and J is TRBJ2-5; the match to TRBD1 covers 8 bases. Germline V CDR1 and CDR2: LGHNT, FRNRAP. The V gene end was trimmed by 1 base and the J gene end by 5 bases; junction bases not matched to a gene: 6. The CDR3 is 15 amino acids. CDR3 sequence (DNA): TGTGCTAGTGGTTTGGCTTTGGACAGGGATGAGACCCAGTACTTC. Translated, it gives CASGLALDRDETQYF. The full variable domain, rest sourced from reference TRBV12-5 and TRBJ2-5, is DARVTQTPRHKVTEMGQEVTMRCQPILGHNTVFWYRQTMMQGLELLAYFRNRAPLDDSGMPKDRFSAEMPDATLATLKIQPSEPRDSAVYFCASGLALDRDETQYFGPGTRLLVL.

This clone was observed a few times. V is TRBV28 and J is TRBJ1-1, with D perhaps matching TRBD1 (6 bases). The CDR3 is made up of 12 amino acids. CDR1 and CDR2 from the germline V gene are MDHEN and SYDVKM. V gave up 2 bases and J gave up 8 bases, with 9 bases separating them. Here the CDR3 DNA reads TGTGCCAGCAGTTTAGGGGGACAAGAAGCTTTCTTT. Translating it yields CASSLGGQEAFF.

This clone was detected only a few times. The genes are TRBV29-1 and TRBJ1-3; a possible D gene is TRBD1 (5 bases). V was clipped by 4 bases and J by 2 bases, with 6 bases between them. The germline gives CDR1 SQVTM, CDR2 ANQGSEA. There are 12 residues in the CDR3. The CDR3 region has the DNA TGCAGCGTTGTAGGGGCTGGAAACACCATATATTTT. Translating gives CSVVGAGNTIYF.

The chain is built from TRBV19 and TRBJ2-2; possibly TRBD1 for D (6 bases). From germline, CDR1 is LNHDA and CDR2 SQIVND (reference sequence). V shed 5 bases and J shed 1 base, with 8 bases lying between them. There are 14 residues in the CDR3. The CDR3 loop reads CASSWTENTGELFF. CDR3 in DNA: TGTGCCAGTAGTTGGACAGAGAACACCGGGGAGCTGTTTTTT.